In its sample, the clone carrying this T cell receptor beta chain was seen a few times. This specimen belongs to a study of blood T cell repertoires in COVID-19. Background on the study: Acute and convalescent COVID-19 samples came from the United States, Italy and Spain. The cDNA or gDNA used as material had been derived from T cells, B-cell-depleted T cells, or PBMCs.

Original analysis: Estimation of nucleated cell counts relied on the amplification of reference gene primers. This table comes from immunoSEQ multiplex PCR, and its TCRdb copy is limited to in-frame clones, with some not included. V, J and clone size derive from that table, while D and trimming were established from the DNA sequence. The sample contains over 20,000 clones, about 70% of which appear only once. The CDR3 extends over 14 amino acids. The ends were cut back, 5 bases at V and 2 bases at J, with 13 bases in the middle. Germline V gene data show CDR1 as SGHNT and CDR2 as YENEEA. Enrolment of Seattle patients took place during active infection, and they were followed longitudinally.

Specimen: peripheral blood. The chain has TRBV11-3 and TRBJ2-7; D perhaps matches TRBD2 (5 bases). The clonotype was recovered from a man in his fifties with COVID-19, enrolled during active disease. The CDR3 spells CASSGGRAPYEQYF. CDR3 DNA sequence: TGTGCCAGCAGCGGAGGAAGGGCTCCCTACGAGCAGTACTTC.